The 13 T cell receptor beta chains below come from one sample, sequenced in a study of control samples from healthy donors and cancer patients. The protocol was immunoSEQ multiplex PCR, while the TCRdb copy is restricted to in-frame clones and leaves out a portion. The table has about 110,000 clones, 90% seen once; the top ten hold 3.5% to 4.5%. Source material: blood. The origin of the receptors is a human donor in good health. The donor label of this sample is uncertain.

This chain joins TRBV29-1 and TRBJ2-2; the match to TRBD1 covers 7 bases. Trimming took 7 bases from V and 7 from J; bases not matched to a gene: 18. The germline V gene has CDR1 SQVTM and CDR2 ANQGSEA. The CDR3 consists of 16 residues. The CDR3 loop reads CSDGEGAEGAGGELFF. The CDR3 DNA is TGCAGCGATGGAGAAGGTGCCGAGGGGGCGGGCGGGGAGCTGTTTTTT.

This chain joins TRBV12-3 or TRBV12-4 and TRBJ2-7; unclear D gene. CDR3 length equals 13 residues. Between the trimmed V and J ends, which lost 1 base and 1 base, there was a span of 5 bases. The CDR3 here is CASSLGGSYEQYF. CDR3 nucleotides: TGTGCCAGCAGTTTAGGCGGATCCTACGAGCAGTACTTC.

The genes are TRBV5-1 and TRBJ2-7; 7 bases agree with TRBD1. Germline assignment: CDR1 SGHRS and CDR2 YFSETQ. The CDR3 loop spans 13 amino acids. V was clipped by 3 bases and J by 4 bases; unmatched bases: 4. As DNA, the CDR3 is TGCGCCAGCAGCTCAAAGACAGGGTACGAGCAGTACTTC. Its protein product is CASSSKTGYEQYF.

V and J are TRBV6-5 and TRBJ2-7; 7 bases agree with TRBD1. Losses at the gene ends were 4 bases for V and 4 bases for J; bases not matched to a gene: 13. This CDR3 region has 16 residues. CDR1 is MNHEY, CDR2 SVGAGI, per germline. Here the CDR3 DNA reads TGTGCCAGCAGTTCCTCCGGGACAGCAAACCAATACGAGCAGTACTTC. This encodes CASSSSGTANQYEQYF.

The rearrangement joins TRBV6-6 to TRBJ2-5; D is perhaps TRBD1 (6 bases). The germline V and J ends were trimmed by 6 bases and 5 bases, with 13 bases remaining between them. Germline assignment: CDR1 MNHNY and CDR2 SVGAGI (reference sequence). The CDR3 consists of 13 residues. Here the CDR3 DNA reads TGTGCCAGCAGACTCAGACAGGATGAGACCCAGTACTTC. This sequence encodes CASRLRQDETQYF.

The chain combines TRBV5-4 with TRBJ2-5, with TRBD1 identical over 8 bases. CDR1 and CDR2 (germline): SGHNT, YYREEE (reference sequence). CDR3 length: 15 residues. The junction had 9 bases not matched to a gene; V was cut back by 3 bases and J by 5 bases. For the CDR3, the DNA is TGTGCCAGCAGCTCCGTGACAGGGGCAGGGGAGACCCAGTACTTC. It codes for CASSSVTGAGETQYF.

The rearrangement joins TRBV29-1 to TRBJ2-3, with no clear D. The germline CDR1 and CDR2 sequences are SQVTM and ANQGSEA. The V end was cut by 1 base, the J end by 6 bases, with 8 bases between. This CDR3 is built from 12 residues. Here the CDR3 DNA reads TGCAGCGTTGAAGGTCCCGGGGATACGCAGTATTTT. It codes for CSVEGPGDTQYF.

This clone has more than one count but fewer than ten. This chain connects TRBV19 to TRBJ1-5, with 9 bases fitting TRBD1. The germline V gene has CDR1 LNHDA and CDR2 SQIVND (reference sequence). The junction had 8 bases not matched to a gene; V was cut back by 5 bases and J by 6 bases. This CDR3 region has 15 residues. The CDR3 reads CASSRYRGQGQPQHF. The DNA for the CDR3 is TGTGCCAGTAGTCGATACAGGGGGCAAGGTCAGCCCCAGCATTTT. Looking up the rest from reference TRBV19 and TRBJ1-5 gives the full variable domain: DGGITQSPKYLFRKEGQNVTLSCEQNLNHDAMYWYRQDPGQGLRLIYYSQIVNDFQKGDIAEGYSVSREKKESFPLTVTSAQKNPTAFYLCASSRYRGQGQPQHFGDGTRLSIL.

The chain combines TRBV5-1 with TRBJ2-1; D not certain. V gave up 4 bases and J gave up 0 bases, with 8 bases separating them. Germline lookup yields CDR1 SGHRS and CDR2 YFSETQ. CDR3 length: 14 residues. This CDR3 is CASSPGGSYNEQFF. The CDR3 nucleotides are TGCGCCAGCAGCCCAGGTGGCTCCTACAATGAGCAGTTCTTC.

The chain has TRBV12-3 or TRBV12-4 and TRBJ2-2; 8 bases fit TRBD2. J was trimmed by 6 bases and V by 10 bases; bases with no gene match: 4. The CDR3 spans 12 residues. The CDR3 sequence: CANLGGAGELFF. The DNA of the CDR3 is TGTGCCAACCTCGGGGGGGCCGGGGAGCTGTTTTTT.

The chain uses TRBV21-1 and TRBJ1-2; the DNA was not used to check the table's D call, TRBD1. TRBV21-1 is a pseudogene segment. The CDR3 length is 13 residues. In DNA form, the CDR3 reads TGTGCCAGCAGCAACCCGGGACAGTGGGTAAGCACCTTC. Residues: CASSNPGQWVSTF.

This clone was counted a few times. J is TRBJ1-3 and V is TRBV30, with 7 positions matching TRBD1. The CDR3 loop spans 14 amino acids. Unmatched junction bases numbered 4, after V lost 5 bases and J lost 0 bases. Germline lookup yields CDR1 GTSNPN and CDR2 SVGIG (reference sequence). In nucleotides, the CDR3 is TGTGCCTGGTGGGACAGCTTCTCTGGAAACACCATATATTTT. Translation: CAWWDSFSGNTIYF. The full variable domain, completed using reference TRBV30 and TRBJ1-3, is SQTIHQWPATLVQPVGSPLSLECTVEGTSNPNLYWYRQAAGRGLQLLFYSVGIGQISSEVPQNLSASRPQDRQFILSSKKLLLSDSGFYLCAWWDSFSGNTIYFGEGSWLTVV.

This chain joins TRBV10-3 and TRBJ2-5; D might be TRBD1 (5 bases). Per the germline V gene, CDR1 is ENHRY and CDR2 is SYGVKD. CDR3 length equals 13 residues. Trimming removed 4 bases at V and 4 bases at J, with 10 bases between. The DNA of the CDR3 is TGTGCCATCAGTGGGCAGGGTGGAGAGACCCAGTACTTC. This sequence encodes CAISGQGGETQYF.